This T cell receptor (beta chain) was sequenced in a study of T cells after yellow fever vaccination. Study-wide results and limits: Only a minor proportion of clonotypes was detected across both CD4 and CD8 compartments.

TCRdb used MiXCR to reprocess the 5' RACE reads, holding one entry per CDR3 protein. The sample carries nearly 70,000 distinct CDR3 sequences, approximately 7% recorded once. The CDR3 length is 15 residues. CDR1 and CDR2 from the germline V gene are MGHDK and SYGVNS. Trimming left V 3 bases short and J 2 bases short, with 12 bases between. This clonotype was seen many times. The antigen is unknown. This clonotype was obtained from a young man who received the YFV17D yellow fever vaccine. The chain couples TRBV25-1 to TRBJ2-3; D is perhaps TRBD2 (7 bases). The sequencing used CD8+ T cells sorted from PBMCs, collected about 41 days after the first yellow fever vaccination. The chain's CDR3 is CASSDGGQVTDTQYF. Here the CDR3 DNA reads TGTGCCAGCAGTGACGGGGGGCAGGTCACAGATACGCAGTATTTT.